Below are 30 T cell receptor beta chains sequenced from a single sample in a study of shared clonotypes between healthy human individuals. The assay was immunoSEQ multiplex PCR, and TCRdb's table has in-frame clones only and misses some. This table has around 2.1 million clones, about 92% appearing once. CD45RO-negative cells were positively selected for CCR7, leaving out terminally differentiated effector memory CD45RA+ cells. The sample consisted of naive CD8+ T cells from PBMCs. The receptors stem from a young man in good health. Some clones in this sample may be carry-over from other donors' samples.

The V call is TRBV9, the J call TRBJ2-7, with 8 bases fitting TRBD1. With 4 bases clipped from V and 3 bases from J, the junction kept 9 bases outside the gene matches. This CDR3 is built from 15 residues. Germline lookup yields CDR1 SGDLS and CDR2 YYNGEE. The chain's CDR3 is CASSPTGAAIYEQYF. The CDR3 DNA follows: TGTGCCAGCAGCCCGACAGGGGCAGCAATCTACGAGCAGTACTTC.

V gene TRBV7-9 combines with J gene TRBJ2-7; 9 nucleotides match TRBD2. The germline gives CDR1 SEHNR, CDR2 FQNEAQ (reference sequence). This CDR3 has 15 residues. J was trimmed by 3 bases and V by 5 bases; bases with no gene match: 8. CDR3 residues: CASSERLAADYEQYF. CDR3 coding DNA: TGTGCCAGCAGCGAAAGACTAGCGGCTGACTACGAGCAGTACTTC.

V usage is TRBV5-8 and J usage is TRBJ2-4, with a possible D match to TRBD2 (5 bases). From germline, CDR1 is SGHTS and CDR2 YDEGEE. The CDR3 has 16 amino acids. The ends were cut back, 0 bases at V and 2 bases at J, with 12 bases in the middle. CDR3 in amino acids: CASSLASEGSKNIQYF. The CDR3 bases are TGTGCCAGCAGCTTGGCGTCTGAGGGTTCCAAAAACATTCAGTACTTC.

This clone was observed a handful of times. V usage is TRBV19 and J usage is TRBJ1-5; no firm D call. Germline lookup yields CDR1 LNHDA and CDR2 SQIVND (reference sequence). Trimming cost V 8 bases and J 0 bases, with 14 bases left between them. CDR3 length: 15 residues. The CDR3 reads CASGPGAYSNQPQHF. CDR3 DNA: TGTGCCAGTGGGCCGGGAGCTTATAGCAATCAGCCCCAGCATTTT.

In its sample, this clone was seen a few times. Additional DNA sequences in this sample encode the identical CDR3. V is TRBV11-2 and J is TRBJ2-7; 7 nucleotides agree with TRBD1. The CDR3 loop spans 13 amino acids. V was pared by 1 base and J by 3 bases, with 0 bases of the junction left unmatched. The V gene's germline CDR1 is SGHAT and CDR2 FQNNGV. The CDR3 reads CASSLGTGYEQYF. As DNA, the CDR3 is TGTGCCAGCAGCTTAGGGACAGGCTACGAGCAGTACTTC.

A word on this clone: Other DNA sequences of this sample code for an identical CDR3. The rearrangement joins TRBV27 to TRBJ1-1; no definite D call. The CDR3 is 13 residues long. Trimming removed 5 bases at V and 5 bases at J, with 12 bases between. Germline V gives CDR1 MNHEY, CDR2 SMNVEV (reference sequence). The CDR3 spells CASSPVGGTEAFF. The CDR3 bases are TGTGCCAGCAGTCCCGTTGGTGGGACTGAAGCTTTCTTT.

The chain joins TRBV9 to TRBJ1-5; no reliable D call. Germline V lookup: CDR1 SGDLS, CDR2 YYNGEE. Trimming removed 4 bases at V and 2 bases at J, with 16 bases between. This CDR3 comprises 16 residues. The CDR3 DNA reads TGTGCCAGCAGCTTCCGTCAGTCCCCTCGCAATCAGCCCCAGCATTTT. Translating gives CASSFRQSPRNQPQHF.

With respect to this clone: At one boundary the junction diverges from the germline segment, which might be a read error. This rearrangement joins TRBV7-2 to TRBJ1-2; the match to TRBD1 covers 7 bases. CDR3 length: 16 residues. Germline V CDR1 and CDR2: SGHTA, FQGNSA. This CDR3 reads CASSLVRQGENNALLF. The CDR3 coding sequence is TGTGCCAGCAGCTTAGTCAGACAGGGAGAAAACAATGCCCTCCTCTTC.

Turning to this clone: Other nucleotide sequences from this sample produce the same CDR3. The V gene is TRBV10-3, the J gene TRBJ1-2, with 9 bases fitting TRBD1. This CDR3 spans 15 amino acids. Germline CDR1 and CDR2: ENHRY and SYGVKD. Trimming cost V 0 bases and J 4 bases; bases outside gene matches: 3. CDR3 sequence reads: CAISESQGASYGYTF. The CDR3 DNA sequence: TGTGCCATCAGTGAGTCACAGGGGGCCTCCTATGGCTACACCTTC.

The CDR3 nucleotides read TGCGCCAGCAGCCTGAGTACGGGACAGAGTTTCTACGAGCAGTACTTC. Translation gives CASSLSTGQSFYEQYF. The rearrangement uses TRBV5-1 and TRBJ2-7, with 7 bases aligning to TRBD1. Per the germline V gene, CDR1 is SGHRS and CDR2 is YFSETQ. The V gene end was trimmed by 4 bases and the J gene end by 3 bases; junction bases not matched to a gene: 13. This CDR3 comprises 16 residues. Combining the CDR3 with reference TRBV5-1 and TRBJ2-7 gives the whole variable domain KAGVTQTPRYLIKTRGQQVTLSCSPISGHRSVSWYQQTPGQGLQFLFEYFSETQRNKGNFPGRFSGRQFSNSRSEMNVSTLELGDSALYLCASSLSTGQSFYEQYFGPGTRLTVT.

There are a few counts of this clone. The chain is built from TRBV2 and TRBJ1-1, with D possibly TRBD1 on 6 matching bases. Germline V CDR1 and CDR2: SNHLY, FYNNEI. The CDR3 contains 18 residues. Trimming took off 4 bases at V and 6 bases at J, with 27 bases between the two ends. CDR3 in DNA: TGTGCCAGCAGTGGCGTACAGGGAGGGGAATCGATAGGTGCTGAAGCTTTCTTT. Its translation is CASSGVQGGESIGAEAFF.

CDR3 sequence: CSARFVEAFF. The CDR3 region has the DNA TGCAGCGCCCGGTTCGTTGAAGCTTTCTTT. J is TRBJ1-1 and V is TRBV29-1; D unresolved. Germline V gene data show CDR1 as SQVTM and CDR2 as ANQGSEA. V lost 7 bases to trimming and J lost 7 bases, with 10 bases between them. This CDR3 has 10 residues. Full variable domain (rest looked up from reference TRBV29-1 and TRBJ1-1): SAVISQKPSRDICQRGTSLTIQCQVDSQVTMMFWYRQQPGQSLTLIATANQGSEATYESGFVIDKFPISRPNLTFSTLTVSNMSPEDSSIYLCSARFVEAFFGQGTRLTVV.

As concerns this clone: The same CDR3 also results from other DNA sequences found in this sample. CDR3 sequence reads: CASSAGRGSYEQYF. CDR3 nucleotide sequence: TGTGCCAGTAGTGCGGGCCGAGGCAGCTACGAGCAGTACTTC. J is TRBJ2-7 and V is TRBV19; TRBD2 is a possible D gene (5 bases). V shed 5 bases and J shed 3 bases, with 14 bases lying between them. This CDR3 has 14 residues. Germline values: CDR1 LNHDA, CDR2 SQIVND (reference sequence).

The chain employs TRBV11-2 and TRBJ2-3, with D uncertain. The germline V and J ends were trimmed by 4 bases and 3 bases, with 11 bases remaining between them. CDR1 SGHAT and CDR2 FQNNGV come from the germline V gene. This CDR3 is 14 amino acids long. CDR3 DNA sequence: TGTGCCAGCAGCTCTCCCACAGTAACAGATACGCAGTATTTT. As protein: CASSSPTVTDTQYF.

The chain combines TRBV11-2 with TRBJ1-2, with 9 positions matching TRBD1. Germline V gene sequence: CDR1 SGHAT, CDR2 FQNNGV. The CDR3 contains 15 residues. V was pared by 5 bases and J by 0 bases, with 4 bases of the junction left unmatched. The CDR3 protein is CASSTDRGTNYGYTF. The CDR3 region has the DNA TGTGCCAGCAGCACAGACAGGGGGACTAACTATGGCTACACCTTC.

The gene calls are TRBV10-1 and TRBJ2-7, with 8 bases fitting TRBD1. Germline trimming cut 5 bases from V and 3 bases from J; bases unmatched to any gene: 6. Germline values: CDR1 WNHNN, CDR2 SYGVQD (reference sequence). This CDR3 contains 14 residues. CDR3 sequence (DNA): TGCGCCAGCAGTAGGCAGGGGGCCTTCTACGAGCAGTACTTC. The encoded protein is CASSRQGAFYEQYF.

The chain links TRBV5-5 to TRBJ2-1; 7 positions agree with TRBD1. The CDR3 consists of 17 residues. Per the germline V gene, CDR1 is SGHKS and CDR2 is YYEKEE (reference sequence). V gave up 2 bases and J gave up 0 bases; unmatched junction bases: 8. The CDR3 DNA reads TGTGCCAGCAGCTTCTCGCCGGGACAGAGCTCCTACAATGAGCAGTTCTTC. This encodes CASSFSPGQSSYNEQFF.

This chain links TRBV5-1 with TRBJ2-2; no clear D. In germline, CDR1 is SGHRS, CDR2 YFSETQ. V gave up 6 bases and J gave up 1 base, with 10 bases separating them. The CDR3 has 14 residues. This CDR3 is CASILGVNTGELFF. In DNA, the CDR3 is TGCGCCAGCATCCTTGGGGTGAACACCGGGGAGCTGTTTTTT.

Remarks on this clone: The same CDR3 arises from other DNA sequences in this sample as well. The chain combines TRBV27 with TRBJ1-5; D uncertain. The CDR3 spans 14 residues. With 3 bases removed from V and 2 bases from J, the gap between germline ends came to 8 bases. Germline CDR1 MNHEY, CDR2 SMNVEV (reference sequence). The CDR3 spells CASSLVGGNQPQHF. The CDR3 DNA reads as TGTGCCAGCAGTTTGGTGGGTGGCAATCAGCCCCAGCATTTT.

The CDR3 DNA is TGTGCCACGTACCCTAGCGGGACTTACAATGAGCAGTTCTTC. Protein product: CATYPSGTYNEQFF. The J gene is TRBJ2-1, the V gene TRBV2; 9 bases align to TRBD2. From germline, CDR1 is SNHLY and CDR2 FYNNEI. The ends lost 10 bases at V and 4 bases at J; junction bases unmatched: 8. The CDR3 totals 14 residues.

J is TRBJ1-4 and V is TRBV13, with 7 bases lining up with TRBD1. V gave up 5 bases and J gave up 3 bases; unmatched junction bases: 6. The CDR3 is 15 residues long. Germline CDR1 is PRHDT and CDR2 is FYEKMQ (reference sequence). The CDR3 protein is CASSNQGGSNEKLFF. CDR3 nucleotide sequence: TGTGCCAGCAGCAACCAAGGGGGCTCTAATGAAAAACTGTTTTTT. The full variable domain, rest sourced from reference TRBV13 and TRBJ1-4, is AAGVIQSPRHLIKEKRETATLKCYPIPRHDTVYWYQQGPGQDPQFLISFYEKMQSDKGSIPDRFSAQQFSDYHSELNMSSLELGDSALYFCASSNQGGSNEKLFFGSGTQLSVL.

This clone was counted once. The V gene is TRBV11-2, the J gene TRBJ1-1; 9 bases are a match to TRBD1. V gave up 5 bases and J gave up 1 base; unmatched junction bases: 5. Germline CDR1 is SGHAT and CDR2 is FQNNGV. The CDR3 contains 15 residues. The CDR3 protein is CASSPWTGENTEAFF. The CDR3 nucleotides read TGTGCCAGCAGCCCCTGGACAGGGGAGAACACTGAAGCTTTCTTT. Full variable domain (rest looked up from reference TRBV11-2 and TRBJ1-1): EAGVAQSPRYKIIEKRQSVAFWCNPISGHATLYWYQQILGQGPKLLIQFQNNGVVDDSQLPKDRFSAERLKGVDSTLKIQPAKLEDSAVYLCASSPWTGENTEAFFGQGTRLTVV.

This chain links TRBV27 with TRBJ2-1; perhaps TRBD1 as D (6 bases). The V gene lost 6 bases and the J gene lost 0 bases, with 15 bases spanning the gap. CDR3 length: 16 amino acids. CDR1 is MNHEY and CDR2 is SMNVEV in the germline V gene (reference sequence). CDR3 sequence reads: CASSLMGAGSYNEQFF. The DNA of the CDR3 is TGTGCCAGCAGCCTGATGGGGGCGGGCTCCTACAATGAGCAGTTCTTC.

The V call is TRBV27, the J call TRBJ1-4, with TRBD1 as a possible D gene (6 bases). The CDR3 is 15 amino acids. Germline V gene data show CDR1 as MNHEY and CDR2 as SMNVEV (reference sequence). The germline V and J ends were trimmed by 6 bases and 4 bases, with 15 bases remaining between them. The CDR3 spells CASRDSLGSNEKLFF. For the CDR3, the DNA is TGTGCCAGCAGGGACAGCCTGGGTAGTAATGAAAAACTGTTTTTT.

This chain links TRBV5-6 with TRBJ2-7; D is undetermined. Between the trimmed V and J ends, which lost 1 base and 3 bases, there was a span of 14 bases. The germline V gene has CDR1 SGHDT and CDR2 YYEEEE. The CDR3 is 15 amino acids. The CDR3 coding sequence is TGTGCCAGCAGCTTGAAGTTGTCAGACCTCTACGAGCAGTACTTC. This translates into CASSLKLSDLYEQYF.

The CDR3, as DNA: TGTGCCAGCAGTTTTTTCCCCCCCCAGGGGGCAACTGAAGCTTTCTTT. Translated: CASSFFPPQGATEAFF. The chain couples TRBV27 to TRBJ1-1; 8 bases match TRBD1. The germline V gene has CDR1 MNHEY and CDR2 SMNVEV (reference sequence). The CDR3 consists of 16 residues. V lost 3 bases to trimming and J lost 5 bases; unmatched junction nucleotides: 11.

The chain joins TRBV2 to TRBJ1-5; D perhaps matches TRBD1 (6 bases). CDR1 and CDR2 (germline): SNHLY, FYNNEI. This CDR3 is 15 amino acids long. Trimming took off 10 bases at V and 0 bases at J, with 16 bases between the two ends. The CDR3 region is CATSQGPTSNQPQHF. CDR3 in DNA: TGTGCCACATCACAGGGACCCACTAGCAATCAGCCCCAGCATTTT.

This chain uses TRBV25-1 with TRBJ2-1; 8 positions match TRBD2. Germline V gene data show CDR1 as MGHDK and CDR2 as SYGVNS. V trimming: 0 bases; J trimming: 8 bases; junction bases outside the gene matches: 12. CDR3 length equals 17 residues. The CDR3 reads CASSEYGTRRDIDEQFF. In DNA form, the CDR3 reads TGTGCCAGCAGTGAATATGGGACTAGGCGGGACATCGATGAGCAGTTCTTC.

This sequence joins TRBV21-1 and TRBJ1-4; TRBD1 is taken as the D call from the table, unchecked against the DNA. TRBV21-1 is described as a pseudogene. The CDR3 consists of 15 residues. In DNA form, the CDR3 reads TGTGCCAGCAGCATTCGGACAGGGTCTAATGAAAAACTGTTTTTT. Translating it yields CASSIRTGSNEKLFF.

V and J are TRBV12-5 and TRBJ1-1; D gene ambiguous. V shed 5 bases and J shed 7 bases, with 8 bases lying between them. The CDR3 totals 11 residues. Germline values: CDR1 LGHNT, CDR2 FRNRAP. The chain's CDR3 is CASGPALEAFF. DNA for the CDR3: TGTGCTAGTGGTCCGGCCCTTGAAGCTTTCTTT.